A single sample gave rise to the 30 T cell receptor beta chains below, sequenced in a study of OX40 agonist ivuxolimab in advanced cancers. This table comes from immunoSEQ multiplex PCR, and its TCRdb copy is limited to in-frame clones, with some not included. This table holds more than 80,000 clones, about 90% found once. This specimen was CD4+ or CD8+ T cells sorted from blood, taken in a trial of the OX40 agonist ivuxolimab. These receptors all come from an adult with an advanced solid tumor such as melanoma, head and neck, liver or kidney cancer.

The CDR3 DNA is TGTGCCAGCAGCCAAGATCTTGCGACAGGGAGGGAGAGTGAAGCTTTCTTT. It specifies CASSQDLATGRESEAFF. This chain connects TRBV4-2 to TRBJ1-1; the match to TRBD1 covers 7 bases. The CDR3 covers 17 residues. Germline loops: CDR1 LGHNA, CDR2 YNFKEQ. Unmatched junction bases numbered 14, after V lost 0 bases and J lost 7 bases.

This clone occurred once. V gene TRBV10-2 combines with J gene TRBJ2-3; tentatively, D is TRBD1 (6 bases). This CDR3 has 16 amino acids. V lost 0 bases and J lost 0, with 10 bases in between. Germline V lookup: CDR1 WSHSY, CDR2 SAAADI. The CDR3 DNA is TGCGCCAGCAGTGAGTCGACAGGTTTGAGCACAGATACGCAGTATTTT. Its translation is CASSESTGLSTDTQYF.

The V gene is TRBV11-3, the J gene TRBJ2-7; 9 bases are shared with TRBD2. Germline V gives CDR1 SGHNT, CDR2 YENEEA. The CDR3 extends over 15 amino acids. With V trimmed by 6 bases and J by 1 base, 7 bases remained unmatched. Here the CDR3 DNA reads TGTGCCAGCAGTCCCGGTACTAGCGGGTCCTACGAGCAGTACTTC. This sequence encodes CASSPGTSGSYEQYF.

This clone occurred once. The chain carries TRBV19 and TRBJ2-6, with D possibly TRBD2 on 5 matching bases. Trimming took 5 bases from V and 4 from J, leaving 12 bases between them. This CDR3 is built from 15 residues. The germline gives CDR1 LNHDA, CDR2 SQIVND (reference sequence). The CDR3 sequence: CASSGPGYGANVLTF. The CDR3 DNA reads TGTGCCAGTAGTGGCCCGGGGTACGGGGCCAACGTCCTGACTTTC.

CDR3 residues: CASSPRVKDNQPQHF. Written as DNA, the CDR3 is TGTGCCAGTAGCCCCAGGGTGAAGGACAATCAGCCCCAGCATTTT. The J gene is TRBJ1-5, the V gene TRBV19; tentatively, D is TRBD1 (5 bases). This CDR3 spans 15 amino acids. The germline V gene has CDR1 LNHDA and CDR2 SQIVND (reference sequence). The germline V and J ends were trimmed by 6 bases and 3 bases, with 15 bases remaining between them.

This clone came up a few times. CDR3 amino acids: CASRPQNTGELFF. CDR3 bases: TGCGCCAGCAGGCCGCAGAACACCGGGGAGCTGTTTTTT. The chain employs TRBV5-1 and TRBJ2-2, with D unresolved. The V gene's germline CDR1 is SGHRS and CDR2 YFSETQ. This CDR3 has 13 amino acids. Trimming pared 5 bases from V and 1 base from J, leaving 6 bases between. The complete variable domain, with remaining parts taken from reference TRBV5-1 and TRBJ2-2, reads KAGVTQTPRYLIKTRGQQVTLSCSPISGHRSVSWYQQTPGQGLQFLFEYFSETQRNKGNFPGRFSGRQFSNSRSEMNVSTLELGDSALYLCASRPQNTGELFFGEGSRLTVL.

The chain links TRBV19 to TRBJ1-5; D remains unclear. V lost 7 bases and J lost 4, with 11 bases in between. The CDR3 has 13 residues. Germline CDR1 reads LNHDA; CDR2 reads SQIVND (reference sequence). CDR3 sequence reads: CASKETHNQPQHF. The CDR3 region has the DNA TGTGCCAGTAAAGAGACACATAATCAGCCCCAGCATTTT.

Turning to this clone: Different DNA sequences within this sample yield the same CDR3. V usage is TRBV19 and J usage is TRBJ1-4, with D possibly being TRBD1 (5 bases). The CDR3 covers 14 residues. The germline V gene encodes CDR1 LNHDA and CDR2 SQIVND (reference sequence). V lost 5 bases and J lost 4, with 11 bases in between. The CDR3 loop reads CASSAGTDNEKLFF. The CDR3, as DNA: TGTGCCAGTAGTGCCGGGACCGATAATGAAAAACTGTTTTTT.

The chain employs TRBV27 and TRBJ2-7, with D perhaps matching TRBD1 or TRBD2 (5 bases each). This CDR3 is built from 14 residues. V lost 6 bases and J 6 bases, leaving 18 bases between the germline ends. Germline values: CDR1 MNHEY, CDR2 SMNVEV (reference sequence). In DNA form, the CDR3 reads TGTGCCAGCAGACGGGACGGACCTTCCCCCGAGCAGTACTTC. Its translation is CASRRDGPSPEQYF.

J is TRBJ2-1 and V is TRBV5-1, with TRBD2 identical over 7 bases. Germline-derived CDR1 and CDR2 are SGHRS and YFSETQ. Trimming at V came to 1 base and at J to 1 base, leaving 2 bases not matched to a gene. The CDR3 covers 15 residues. CDR3 residues: CASSLSGESYNEQFF. Here the CDR3 DNA reads TGCGCCAGCAGCTTGAGCGGGGAATCCTACAATGAGCAGTTCTTC.

The chain couples TRBV28 to TRBJ2-7, with 12 positions matching TRBD2. The CDR3 is 13 amino acids. Trimming at V came to 6 bases and at J to 3 bases, leaving 0 bases not matched to a gene. Germline assignment: CDR1 MDHEN and CDR2 SYDVKM. CDR3 DNA: TGTGCCAGCAGGACTAGCGGGAGCTACGAGCAGTACTTC. Residues: CASRTSGSYEQYF.

V is TRBV2 and J is TRBJ2-1; 11 bases align to TRBD2. CDR1 is SNHLY and CDR2 is FYNNEI in the germline V gene. The J segment lost 6 bases and the V segment lost 6 bases, leaving 7 bases of the junction unmatched. There are 15 residues in the CDR3. This CDR3 is CASRGGTSGRNEQFF. The DNA of the CDR3 is TGTGCCAGCAGGGGGGGGACTAGCGGACGCAATGAGCAGTTCTTC.

CDR3 amino acids: CASSKMTSRETQYF. The CDR3 coding sequence is TGTGCCAGTAGTAAGATGACTAGTCGAGAGACCCAGTACTTC. This chain links TRBV19 with TRBJ2-5; the D gene is possibly TRBD2 (6 bases). Germline V lookup: CDR1 LNHDA, CDR2 SQIVND (reference sequence). This CDR3 comprises 14 residues. Trimming cost V 4 bases and J 4 bases, with 13 bases left between them.

V is TRBV28 and J is TRBJ1-2, with a weak D call TRBD1 (5 bases). From germline, CDR1 is MDHEN and CDR2 SYDVKM. Trimming shortened V by 8 bases and J by 3 bases, and 19 bases separated the two germline ends. The CDR3 consists of 15 residues. As DNA, the CDR3 is TGTGCCAGCCACACCACAGGACACCGAGACTATGGCTACACCTTC. Translating gives CASHTTGHRDYGYTF.

V and J are TRBV28 and TRBJ1-5; possibly TRBD1 for D (6 bases). The CDR3 is 16 residues long. Germline V CDR1 and CDR2: MDHEN, SYDVKM. Deletions cut 2 bases from V and 2 bases from J, with 13 bases between. The CDR3 region is CASSLPGAGGNQPQHF. The DNA for the CDR3 is TGTGCCAGCAGTTTACCAGGGGCAGGAGGCAATCAGCCCCAGCATTTT.

The chain recombines TRBV27 with TRBJ1-4, with D possibly TRBD1 on 5 matching bases. With 2 bases removed from V and 0 bases from J, the gap between germline ends came to 7 bases. Germline-derived CDR1 and CDR2 are MNHEY and SMNVEV (reference sequence). This CDR3 has 15 amino acids. CDR3 sequence (DNA): TGTGCCAGCAGTTTAGGGGCAGCAACTAATGAAAAACTGTTTTTT. Translating it yields CASSLGAATNEKLFF. Supplemented by reference TRBV27 and TRBJ1-4, the full variable domain reads EAQVTQNPRYLITVTGKKLTVTCSQNMNHEYMSWYRQDPGLGLRQIYYSMNVEVTDKGDVPEGYKVSRKEKRNFPLILESPSPNQTSLYFCASSLGAATNEKLFFGSGTQLSVL.

The rearrangement joins TRBV30 to TRBJ2-1; 9 nucleotides align to TRBD1. Per the germline V gene, CDR1 is GTSNPN and CDR2 is SVGIG (reference sequence). The CDR3 is 12 amino acids. Trimming cost V 6 bases and J 8 bases; bases outside gene matches: 5. Here the CDR3 reads CACSQGADEQFF. In DNA, the CDR3 is TGTGCCTGCTCACAGGGGGCCGATGAGCAGTTCTTC.

The V call is TRBV28, the J call TRBJ1-4, with 9 bases lining up with TRBD1. The CDR3 spans 14 residues. Germline trimming cut 7 bases from V and 10 bases from J; bases unmatched to any gene: 10. Per germline, CDR1 MDHEN and CDR2 SYDVKM. The CDR3 here is CASTSGQGGRKLFF. The CDR3 bases are TGTGCCAGCACTTCGGGACAGGGTGGTAGAAAACTGTTTTTT.

V usage is TRBV9 and J usage is TRBJ1-1; weak D call: TRBD1 (5 bases). Trimming took off 4 bases at V and 1 base at J, with 14 bases between the two ends. This CDR3 contains 15 residues. The germline gives CDR1 SGDLS, CDR2 YYNGEE. CDR3 in DNA: TGTGCCAGCAGCAAAGGACTAGGGGCGAACACTGAAGCTTTCTTT. This encodes CASSKGLGANTEAFF. Full variable domain (missing parts from reference TRBV9 and TRBJ1-1): DSGVTQTPKHLITATGQRVTLRCSPRSGDLSVYWYQQSLDQGLQFLIQYYNGEERAKGNILERFSAQQFPDLHSELNLSSLELGDSALYFCASSKGLGANTEAFFGQGTRLTVV.

The genes are TRBV27 and TRBJ2-7, with 9 bases that match TRBD1. CDR1 is MNHEY, CDR2 SMNVEV, per germline (reference sequence). The V gene end was trimmed by 7 bases and the J gene end by 4 bases; junction bases not matched to a gene: 8. CDR3 size: 14 residues. The CDR3 coding sequence is TGTGCCAGCAAAGATACAGGGGGCAGGTACGAGCAGTACTTC. It encodes CASKDTGGRYEQYF.

The CDR3 bases are TGTGCCAGCAGTGGGGGACTAGCGGGAAGTGGCGGCACAGATACGCAGTATTTT. It translates to CASSGGLAGSGGTDTQYF. The gene calls are TRBV6-1 and TRBJ2-3; 13 nucleotides match TRBD2. With V trimmed by 4 bases and J by 1 base, 8 bases remained unmatched. The CDR3 consists of 18 residues. CDR1 and CDR2 from the germline V gene are MNHNS and SASEGT.

The gene calls are TRBV30 and TRBJ1-5; D is unclear. The CDR3 length is 13 residues. Germline V lookup: CDR1 GTSNPN, CDR2 SVGIG (reference sequence). The ends were cut back, 0 bases at V and 4 bases at J, with 7 bases in the middle. The CDR3 DNA follows: TGTGCCTGGAGTGTATCCCATAATCAGCCCCAGCATTTT. The encoded protein is CAWSVSHNQPQHF.

The chain has TRBV9 and TRBJ2-3; D uncertain. The germline V and J ends were trimmed by 4 bases and 0 bases, with 15 bases remaining between them. CDR1 and CDR2 (germline): SGDLS, YYNGEE. CDR3 length: 16 amino acids. The CDR3, as DNA: TGTGCCAGCAGCCCTTTTACATCTACTAGCACAGATACGCAGTATTTT. Protein sequence: CASSPFTSTSTDTQYF.

V gene TRBV7-2 combines with J gene TRBJ1-5; D is unclear. Germline values: CDR1 SGHTA, CDR2 FQGNSA. The CDR3 consists of 14 residues. V was clipped by 2 bases and J by 4 bases, with 9 bases between them. This chain's CDR3 is CASSLRQPNQPQHF. CDR3 DNA: TGTGCCAGCAGCTTACGGCAGCCAAATCAGCCCCAGCATTTT.

This chain connects TRBV5-4 to TRBJ1-2; D call uncertain. This CDR3 has 12 amino acids. Deletions cut 0 bases from V and 4 bases from J, with 4 bases between. The germline CDR1 and CDR2 sequences are SGHNT and YYREEE (reference sequence). The CDR3 nucleotides are TGTGCCAGCAGCTTGGGAGGCTATGGCTACACCTTC. Its translation is CASSLGGYGYTF. The full variable domain, its missing parts supplied by reference TRBV5-4 and TRBJ1-2, is ETGVTQSPTHLIKTRGQQVTLRCSSQSGHNTVSWYQQALGQGPQFIFQYYREEENGRGNFPPRFSGLQFPNYSSELNVNALELDDSALYLCASSLGGYGYTFGSGTRLTVV.

This clone was seen a few times. The chain combines TRBV30 with TRBJ1-1; 7 positions agree with TRBD1. Looked up from germline, CDR1 is GTSNPN and CDR2 is SVGIG (reference sequence). Unmatched junction bases numbered 1, after V lost 4 bases and J lost 5 bases. This CDR3 spans 11 amino acids. The CDR3 region is CAWNRGTEAFF. Written as DNA, the CDR3 is TGTGCCTGGAACAGGGGTACTGAAGCTTTCTTT.

The chain links TRBV11-2 to TRBJ2-1; 7 bases map to TRBD2. Germline CDR1 and CDR2: SGHAT and FQNNGV. The CDR3 is made up of 15 amino acids. V lost 1 base, J lost 5 bases, and 5 bases stayed unmatched. CDR3 amino acids: CASSLVSGAHNEQFF. CDR3 coding DNA: TGTGCCAGCAGCTTAGTCAGCGGGGCCCACAATGAGCAGTTCTTC.

The gene calls are TRBV2 and TRBJ2-3; maybe TRBD2 (6 bases). This CDR3 comprises 14 residues. The germline V gene has CDR1 SNHLY and CDR2 FYNNEI. Deletions cut 6 bases from V and 0 bases from J, with 10 bases between. The CDR3 region has the DNA TGTGCCAGCAGGGGGGACTTGAGCACAGATACGCAGTATTTT. The encoded protein is CASRGDLSTDTQYF.

For this clone: In the same sample, other DNA sequences code for this CDR3. The J gene is TRBJ2-7, the V gene TRBV14; D remains ambiguous. V was trimmed by 1 base and J by 3 bases, leaving 4 bases between them. Germline lookup yields CDR1 SGHDN and CDR2 FVKESK. The CDR3 contains 12 residues. CDR3 amino acids: CASSQVGYEQYF. The CDR3 coding sequence is TGTGCCAGCAGCCAAGTAGGCTACGAGCAGTACTTC.

The rearrangement uses TRBV5-1 and TRBJ2-3; TRBD1 agrees at 8 bases. Germline values: CDR1 SGHRS, CDR2 YFSETQ. This CDR3 has 15 amino acids. The V segment lost 5 bases and the J segment 2 bases; nucleotides outside the gene matches: 7. The CDR3 region has the DNA TGCGCCAGCAGGTCCTCAGGGGGCTACACAGATACGCAGTATTTT. It yields the protein CASRSSGGYTDTQYF.